The 32 T cell receptor beta chains given below trace back to one sample, sequenced in a study of shared clonotypes between healthy human individuals. The table came from immunoSEQ multiplex PCR; TCRdb's copy has only in-frame clones and leaves some out. The table shows some 2,500,000 clones, with 80% to 95% occurring only once. Sequencing input: naive CD4+ T cells from PBMCs. The sample's subset: CD45RA+ positively selected. The receptor source for this set is a young man in good health. Some clones in this sample may be carry-over from other donors' samples.

The CDR3 DNA sequence: TGTGCCAGCAAATGGGGCACCGCCCAACCCTACGAGCAGTACTTC. It is translated as CASKWGTAQPYEQYF. J is TRBJ2-7 and V is TRBV6-5, with D maybe TRBD1 (5 bases). The V gene lost 7 bases and the J gene lost 2 bases, with 18 bases spanning the gap. The CDR3 totals 15 residues. Germline-derived CDR1 and CDR2 are MNHEY and SVGAGI.

This CDR3 is CASSHRGQGDTEAFF. The CDR3 DNA is TGCGCCAGCAGCCACCGGGGACAGGGTGACACTGAAGCTTTCTTT. The chain combines TRBV4-3 with TRBJ1-1; 9 positions agree with TRBD1. CDR3 length: 15 residues. Germline V lookup: CDR1 LGHNA, CDR2 YSLEER. Trimming removed 3 bases from V and 3 bases from J; junction bases left unmatched: 5.

This rearrangement joins TRBV28 to TRBJ1-1; TRBD1 is a possible D gene (6 bases). The CDR3 contains 12 residues. Germline V lookup: CDR1 MDHEN, CDR2 SYDVKM. The V gene lost 7 bases and the J gene lost 5 bases, with 11 bases spanning the gap. The CDR3 nucleotides read TGTGCCAGCAAGCAGGGGCTGACTGAAGCTTTCTTT. This sequence encodes CASKQGLTEAFF.

The V call is TRBV4-3, the J call TRBJ2-1; no definite D call. Germline CDR1 LGHNA, CDR2 YSLEER. V was pared by 1 base and J by 0 bases, with 7 bases between. CDR3 length: 15 amino acids. CDR3 residues: CASSQAPSSYNEQFF. CDR3 nucleotides: TGCGCCAGCAGCCAAGCTCCAAGCTCCTACAATGAGCAGTTCTTC.

In this sample, this clone turned up once. The rearrangement uses TRBV10-3 and TRBJ1-5; 9 bases fit TRBD1. V shed 3 bases and J 3 bases; nucleotides not matched to a gene: 3. From germline, CDR1 is ENHRY and CDR2 SYGVKD. This CDR3 is 15 amino acids long. The CDR3 spells CAISDWDRVNQPQHF. As DNA, the CDR3 is TGTGCCATCAGTGATTGGGACAGGGTCAATCAGCCCCAGCATTTT.

V and J are TRBV7-2 and TRBJ2-7; maybe TRBD2 (5 bases). The CDR3 has 12 amino acids. The V and J ends lost 5 bases and 6 bases respectively, with 11 bases between them. Per the germline V gene, CDR1 is SGHTA and CDR2 is FQGNSA. The CDR3 loop is CASSPGVGEQYF. In DNA, the CDR3 is TGTGCCAGCAGCCCCGGGGTAGGCGAGCAGTACTTC.

The chain joins TRBV4-2 to TRBJ2-7, with a tentative D call TRBD2 (6 bases). V was shortened by 0 bases and J by 7 bases, with 13 bases between the two germline ends. The CDR3 runs to 14 residues. Germline CDR1 reads LGHNA; CDR2 reads YNFKEQ. This CDR3 reads CASSQDRGSGEQYF. The CDR3 DNA sequence: TGTGCCAGCAGCCAAGATCGGGGTAGCGGTGAGCAGTACTTC.

The chain couples TRBV7-9 to TRBJ1-2; 10 bases map to TRBD1. Per the germline V gene, CDR1 is SEHNR and CDR2 is FQNEAQ (reference sequence). The CDR3 sequence is 14 residues long. Trimming took 0 bases from V and 8 from J; bases not matched to a gene: 3. Here the CDR3 reads CASSLAGTGDGYTF. The DNA for the CDR3 is TGTGCCAGCAGCTTAGCGGGGACAGGGGACGGCTACACCTTC. Full variable domain (missing parts from reference TRBV7-9 and TRBJ1-2): DTGVSQNPRHKITKRGQNVTFRCDPISEHNRLYWYRQTLGQGPEFLTYFQNEAQLEKSRLLSDRFSAERPKGSFSTLEIQRTEQGDSAMYLCASSLAGTGDGYTFGSGTRLTVV.

The CDR3, as DNA: TGTGCCAGCAGCTTACGCTCGGGACTAGCTCCCGAGCAGTACTTC. This gives the protein CASSLRSGLAPEQYF. The chain is built from TRBV7-2 and TRBJ2-7; TRBD2 aligns across 9 bases. Per germline, CDR1 SGHTA and CDR2 FQGNSA. The CDR3 length is 15 residues. Losses at the gene ends were 2 bases for V and 6 bases for J; bases not matched to a gene: 8.

The V call is TRBV6-5, the J call TRBJ1-2, with D unresolved. CDR3 size: 15 residues. The ends were cut back, 2 bases at V and 7 bases at J, with 17 bases in the middle. Germline V gene data show CDR1 as MNHEY and CDR2 as SVGAGI. CDR3 sequence reads: CASSYLATGRVGYTF. The CDR3 nucleotides are TGTGCCAGCAGTTACCTCGCAACCGGGCGTGTTGGCTACACCTTC.

The chain couples TRBV5-4 to TRBJ2-7, with D perhaps TRBD2 (5 bases). The CDR3 extends over 14 amino acids. The V and J ends lost 3 bases and 3 bases respectively, with 13 bases between them. In germline, CDR1 is SGHNT, CDR2 YYREEE (reference sequence). Here the CDR3 reads CASSSLGAHYEQYF. In DNA, the CDR3 is TGTGCCAGCAGCTCCTTGGGAGCCCACTACGAGCAGTACTTC.

This clone showed up just once. The chain is built from TRBV7-2 and TRBJ2-3, with D maybe TRBD2 (7 bases). Trimming took off 5 bases at V and 5 bases at J, with 17 bases between the two ends. The CDR3 runs 15 residues. Germline CDR1 reads SGHTA; CDR2 reads FQGNSA. Here the CDR3 DNA reads TGTGCCAGCAGCCCCATGGGGGGGGCGGAAGATACGCAGTATTTT. It specifies CASSPMGGAEDTQYF. Full variable domain (remainder filled in from reference TRBV7-2 and TRBJ2-3): GAGVSQSPSNKVTEKGKDVELRCDPISGHTALYWYRQSLGQGLEFLIYFQGNSAPDKSGLPSDRFSAERTGGSVSTLTIQRTQQEDSAVYLCASSPMGGAEDTQYFGPGTRLTVL.

The V gene is TRBV4-1, the J gene TRBJ1-2; D remains unclear. Germline V CDR1 and CDR2: MGHRA, YSYEKL. Trimming stripped 1 base from V and 5 bases from J, with 17 bases between. CDR3 length: 16 amino acids. In nucleotides, the CDR3 is TGCGCCAGCAGCCAAGTCGGAGCGGCGGGTCGATATGGCTACACCTTC. Protein sequence: CASSQVGAAGRYGYTF.

This chain connects TRBV19 to TRBJ1-1; 7 bases align to TRBD1. The CDR3 runs 14 residues. From germline, CDR1 is LNHDA and CDR2 SQIVND (reference sequence). The V segment lost 6 bases and the J segment 1 base; nucleotides outside the gene matches: 5. The CDR3 here is CASRTDRANTEAFF. DNA for the CDR3: TGTGCCAGTAGAACAGACAGGGCGAACACTGAAGCTTTCTTT. The variable domain in full, completed from reference TRBV19 and TRBJ1-1, reads DGGITQSPKYLFRKEGQNVTLSCEQNLNHDAMYWYRQDPGQGLRLIYYSQIVNDFQKGDIAEGYSVSREKKESFPLTVTSAQKNPTAFYLCASRTDRANTEAFFGQGTRLTVV.

The chain recombines TRBV19 with TRBJ2-5; 9 nucleotides agree with TRBD1. CDR3 length: 16 amino acids. CDR1 is LNHDA, CDR2 SQIVND, per germline (reference sequence). V lost 4 bases and J lost 5; bases outside the gene matches: 11. CDR3 bases: TGTGCCAGTAGTAGATTCCCGGGACAGGGTTTCGAGACCCAGTACTTC. Encoded protein: CASSRFPGQGFETQYF.

This clone came up a few times. The rearrangement links TRBV28 to TRBJ1-1; D not resolved. CDR3 length equals 14 residues. Between the trimmed V and J ends, which lost 3 bases and 4 bases, there was a span of 12 bases. Germline V gene data show CDR1 as MDHEN and CDR2 as SYDVKM. The CDR3 DNA sequence: TGTGCCAGCAGTTTCCAAGGTAGCCTCACTGAAGCTTTCTTT. Amino acid sequence: CASSFQGSLTEAFF.

This clone showed up just once. This CDR3 is also generated by other DNA sequences in the sample. V is TRBV29-1 and J is TRBJ1-1, with D tentatively TRBD1 (5 bases). The ends were cut back, 3 bases at V and 5 bases at J, with 7 bases in the middle. Germline CDR1 is SQVTM and CDR2 is ANQGSEA. The CDR3 has 11 residues. The CDR3 nucleotides read TGCAGCGTTGAGGGGGTGACTGAAGCTTTCTTT. Amino acid sequence: CSVEGVTEAFF.

The gene calls are TRBV5-1 and TRBJ2-2, with 7 bases matching TRBD2. CDR1 and CDR2 from the germline V gene are SGHRS and YFSETQ. With 0 bases clipped from V and 4 bases from J, the junction kept 6 bases outside the gene matches. The CDR3 is made up of 16 amino acids. The CDR3: CASSLDPGGPTGELFF. The CDR3 coding sequence is TGCGCCAGCAGCTTGGATCCGGGAGGACCCACCGGGGAGCTGTTTTTT.

The chain joins TRBV27 to TRBJ2-1; the D is unclear. V lost 5 bases to trimming and J lost 2 bases, with 7 bases between them. Germline V CDR1 and CDR2: MNHEY, SMNVEV (reference sequence). The CDR3 totals 13 residues. CDR3 nucleotide sequence: TGTGCCAGCAGTACCCAGGCCTACAATGAGCAGTTCTTC. Amino acids: CASSTQAYNEQFF.

The chain employs TRBV2 and TRBJ2-3; maybe TRBD1 (5 bases). Trimming removed 6 bases at V and 6 bases at J, with 10 bases between. The CDR3 extends over 12 amino acids. Germline CDR1 reads SNHLY; CDR2 reads FYNNEI. Here the CDR3 reads CASRPRVDTQYF. As DNA, the CDR3 is TGTGCCAGCAGACCCAGGGTGGATACGCAGTATTTT. Drawing the rest from reference TRBV2 and TRBJ2-3, the complete variable domain is EPEVTQTPSHQVTQMGQEVILRCVPISNHLYFYWYRQILGQKVEFLVSFYNNEISEKSEIFDDQFSVERPDGSNFTLKIRSTKLEDSAMYFCASRPRVDTQYFGPGTRLTVL.

This chain connects TRBV6-5 to TRBJ2-7; D might be TRBD2 (6 bases). Trimming removed 7 bases from V and 6 bases from J, with 10 bases in between. The CDR3 sequence is 11 residues long. Per germline, CDR1 MNHEY and CDR2 SVGAGI. CDR3 bases: TGTGCCAGCACACACGGGGGCGAGCAGTACTTC. This codes for CASTHGGEQYF.

The chain uses TRBV7-2 and TRBJ1-2; 9 bases map to TRBD1. Looked up from germline, CDR1 is SGHTA and CDR2 is FQGNSA. Germline trimming cut 5 bases from V and 5 bases from J; bases unmatched to any gene: 6. The length of the CDR3 is 14 residues. As DNA, the CDR3 is TGTGCCAGCAGCCTATGGGACAGGGAATATGGCTACACCTTC. Translation gives CASSLWDREYGYTF.

The chain employs TRBV7-3 and TRBJ2-2; either TRBD1 or TRBD2 may supply D (5 bases each). CDR1 and CDR2 (germline): SGHTA, FQGTGA. The CDR3 runs 16 residues. The V end lost 1 base, the J end lost 4 bases, and 13 bases lay between the germline ends. CDR3 region: CASSLNVGPITGELFF. For the CDR3, the DNA is TGTGCCAGCAGCTTAAATGTGGGACCGATCACCGGGGAGCTGTTTTTT.

Remarks on this clone: This specimen includes other DNA sequences encoding the same CDR3. The chain carries TRBV18 and TRBJ1-4; a weak D match, TRBD1 (6 bases). CDR1 and CDR2 from the germline V gene are KGHSH and LQKENI. This CDR3 has 15 residues. The V gene lost 1 base and the J gene lost 5 bases, with 11 bases spanning the gap. The CDR3 is CASSPRGAPNEKLFF. CDR3 sequence (DNA): TGTGCCAGCTCACCACGGGGGGCCCCAAATGAAAAACTGTTTTTT.

The chain recombines TRBV19 with TRBJ1-3; D is unclear. This CDR3 comprises 13 residues. Germline assignment: CDR1 LNHDA and CDR2 SQIVND (reference sequence). The V end was cut by 7 bases, the J end by 0 bases, with 7 bases between. CDR3 DNA: TGTGCCAGTATCCGTAACTCTGGAAACACCATATATTTT. It yields the protein CASIRNSGNTIYF.

The chain is built from TRBV6-1 and TRBJ1-5; maybe TRBD1 (6 bases). This CDR3 spans 17 amino acids. CDR1 is MNHNS, CDR2 SASEGT, per germline. Trimming left V 3 bases short and J 4 bases short, with 19 bases between. The chain's CDR3 is CASSDASGTGWNQPQHF. The CDR3 bases are TGTGCCAGCAGTGATGCCTCAGGTACAGGGTGGAATCAGCCCCAGCATTTT.

The chain employs TRBV5-1 and TRBJ2-3, with D perhaps matching TRBD1 (6 bases). Trimming removed 0 bases from V and 5 bases from J, with 25 bases in between. In germline, CDR1 is SGHRS, CDR2 YFSETQ. The CDR3 sequence is 19 residues long. In DNA, the CDR3 is TGCGCCAGCAGCTTGGGGGTGGGGCAGGGGACCTATTTCGGAGATACGCAGTATTTT. This gives the protein CASSLGVGQGTYFGDTQYF.

The J gene is TRBJ2-7, the V gene TRBV30; 8 nucleotides match TRBD2. The V segment lost 1 base and the J segment 0 bases; nucleotides outside the gene matches: 8. Germline CDR1 reads GTSNPN; CDR2 reads SVGIG (reference sequence). CDR3 length: 16 residues. Written as DNA, the CDR3 is TGTGCCTGGAGTGCCGGCGGGAGGACCTTCTCCTACGAGCAGTACTTC. Residues: CAWSAGGRTFSYEQYF.

The chain combines TRBV6-1 with TRBJ2-1; 9 nucleotides line up with TRBD1. The CDR3 has 16 amino acids. In germline, CDR1 is MNHNS, CDR2 SASEGT. V shed 0 bases and J 7 bases; nucleotides not matched to a gene: 7. CDR3 bases: TGTGCCAGCAGTGAAGCACCGGGACAGGGTAGGAATGAGCAGTTCTTC. As protein: CASSEAPGQGRNEQFF.

CDR3 sequence: CASSPVAGENEQFF. The CDR3 DNA follows: TGCGCCAGCAGCCCCGTAGCGGGAGAAAATGAGCAGTTCTTC. The V gene is TRBV5-1, the J gene TRBJ2-1, with 9 nucleotides matching TRBD2. Germline V gene lookup returns CDR1 SGHRS and CDR2 YFSETQ. The V gene end was trimmed by 4 bases and the J gene end by 7 bases; junction bases not matched to a gene: 6. The CDR3 has 14 residues.

Worth noting for this clone: Other DNA sequences in this sample translate to the same CDR3. The genes are TRBV7-2 and TRBJ2-5; 7 nucleotides match TRBD1. Germline V gene lookup returns CDR1 SGHTA and CDR2 FQGNSA. The CDR3 extends over 13 amino acids. With 4 bases clipped from V and 5 bases from J, the junction kept 4 bases outside the gene matches. The CDR3 DNA sequence: TGTGCCAGCAGCTCCCGGACAGGCGAGACCCAGTACTTC. This gives the protein CASSSRTGETQYF.

The gene calls are TRBV27 and TRBJ2-6; 7 nucleotides agree with TRBD1. The J segment lost 0 bases and the V segment lost 5 bases, leaving 10 bases of the junction unmatched. The CDR3 is made up of 18 amino acids. Germline V gene lookup returns CDR1 MNHEY and CDR2 SMNVEV (reference sequence). CDR3 region: CASSPNRGRISGANVLTF. DNA of the CDR3: TGTGCCAGCAGTCCCAATAGGGGGCGAATCTCTGGGGCCAACGTCCTGACTTTC.